Detailed here is one T cell receptor (beta chain). The record originates from a study of blood T cell repertoires in COVID-19. About the study: COVID-19 samples from acute and convalescent phases originated in the United States, Italy and Spain.

Per the original data handling: It was from reference gene primer amplification that nucleated cell counts were estimated. Here immunoSEQ multiplex PCR was the method, and the copy in TCRdb shows in-frame clones only, minus some. The V and J calls and clone size are taken from that table; D and trimming were inferred from the DNA. The sample yields more than 80,000 clones, around four fifths seen once. What was sequenced was peripheral blood. This TCR came from a human donor in a cohort sampled during active COVID-19.

CDR3: CASSILFPGQGDTEAFF. The CDR3 nucleotides are TGTGCCAGTAGTATCCTTTTTCCGGGACAGGGGGACACTGAAGCTTTCTTT. The genes are TRBV19 and TRBJ1-1, with 11 bases identical to TRBD1. The CDR3 contains 17 residues. V shed 3 bases and J 3 bases; nucleotides not matched to a gene: 9. Germline CDR1 reads LNHDA; CDR2 reads SQIVND (reference sequence).